The clone carrying this T cell receptor (beta chain) was picked up a small number of times. This entry belongs to a study of blood T cell repertoires in COVID-19. Looked up from germline, CDR1 is LGHDT and CDR2 is YNNKEL (reference sequence). CDR3 size: 13 residues. Trimming took 2 bases from V and 0 from J, leaving 4 bases between them. In the original workflow: Reference gene primers were amplified, and this amplification served to estimate nucleated cell counts. TCRdb's table, derived via immunoSEQ multiplex PCR, lists solely in-frame clones and lacks some. V and J calls and clone size are copied from that table; D and trimming were computed from the DNA. The sample records about 40,000 clones, 88% being singletons.

This TCR was sampled from a woman in her 70s with acute or convalescent COVID-19. V and J are TRBV3-1 (or the pseudogene TRBV3-2) and TRBJ2-5; no clear D gene. The sample was peripheral blood. The CDR3 is CASSQINQETQYF. The CDR3 region has the DNA TGTGCCAGCAGCCAAATAAACCAAGAGACCCAGTACTTC.